The T cell receptor (beta chain) described here comes from a study of CD8+CD57+ T cells in acquired aplastic anemia. This CDR3 comprises 13 residues. V shed 5 bases and J shed 11 bases, with 16 bases lying between them. The germline CDR1 and CDR2 sequences are SGHTA and FQGTGA. TCR beta VDJ and CDR3 were profiled, and genomic DNA was the template. TCRdb used MiXCR to reprocess the reads, holding one entry per CDR3 protein. The sample shows 250,000 to 300,000 distinct CDR3 sequences, 45% to 65% of them seen only once. Patients picked for sequencing had shown CD8+CD57+ cell expansion detected by flow cytometry. Each of the patients presented with severe acquired aplastic anemia. This clonotype was counted once.

The clonotype comes from a human donor with aplastic anemia. J is TRBJ1-3 and V is TRBV7-3, with D possibly matching TRBD1 (6 bases). The specimen was sorted CD4+, CD8+, or CD8+CD57+ T cells (not recorded which) from PBMCs. The CDR3 protein is CASSPQGTESIYF. The CDR3 DNA is TGTGCCAGCAGCCCACAGGGAACGGAGTCCATATATTTT.